These 17 T cell receptor beta chains were sequenced from one sample in a study of graft-versus-host responses after intestinal transplantation. Their cognate antigens are unknown. Some clones are missing from TCRdb's copy, which holds only in-frame ones; the method was immunoSEQ multiplex PCR. In the table there are more than 80,000 clones, 88% of which are singletons. The sample in question was unstimulated CD4+ T cells sorted from spleen or lymph node cells, obtained before transplant. The receptors shown here come from a human donor who was the organ donor for an intestinal transplant.

The gene calls are TRBV28 and TRBJ2-5; a weak D match, TRBD2 (6 bases). This CDR3 is built from 12 residues. With 7 bases removed from V and 4 bases from J, the gap between germline ends came to 10 bases. The germline CDR1 and CDR2 sequences are MDHEN and SYDVKM. CDR3 bases: TGTGCCAGCAAGGGACTCCCAGAGACCCAGTACTTC. It yields the protein CASKGLPETQYF. Variable domain in full (rest from reference TRBV28 and TRBJ2-5): DVKVTQSSRYLVKRTGEKVFLECVQDMDHENMFWYRQDPGLGLRLIYFSYDVKMKEKGDIPEGYSVSREKKERFSLILESASTNQTSMYLCASKGLPETQYFGPGTRLLVL.

The chain couples TRBV5-1 to TRBJ2-1; D unresolved. This CDR3 contains 14 residues. Germline V gene lookup returns CDR1 SGHRS and CDR2 YFSETQ. Trimming stripped 1 base from V and 6 bases from J, with 11 bases between. The CDR3 DNA reads as TGCGCCAGCAGCTTGCACAGCTCGGCCAATGAGCAGTTCTTC. The encoded protein is CASSLHSSANEQFF.

V gene TRBV4-1 combines with J gene TRBJ2-5; 11 nucleotides line up with TRBD2. Unmatched junction bases numbered 5, after V lost 2 bases and J lost 3 bases. This CDR3 has 16 residues. The V gene's germline CDR1 is MGHRA and CDR2 YSYEKL. For the CDR3, the DNA is TGCGCCAGCAGCCAAACCCAGACTAGCGGGGAAGAGACCCAGTACTTC. The encoded protein is CASSQTQTSGEETQYF.

The rearrangement uses TRBV9 and TRBJ2-1; 8 nucleotides line up with TRBD2. The CDR3 extends over 15 amino acids. Losses at the gene ends were 4 bases for V and 0 bases for J; bases not matched to a gene: 3. Per the germline V gene, CDR1 is SGDLS and CDR2 is YYNGEE. CDR3 sequence: CASSPTSGSYNEQFF. Written as DNA, the CDR3 is TGTGCCAGCAGCCCAACTAGCGGCTCCTACAATGAGCAGTTCTTC.

CDR3 DNA: TGTGCCAGCAGTCCGTGGGACAGGCGTACCGGGGAGCTGTTTTTT. Translation gives CASSPWDRRTGELFF. The V and J genes are TRBV28 and TRBJ2-2; TRBD1 matches 8 bases. The CDR3 sequence is 15 residues long. The germline V gene has CDR1 MDHEN and CDR2 SYDVKM. Trimming took 5 bases from V and 5 from J; bases not matched to a gene: 7.

This chain connects TRBV6-1 to TRBJ1-1, with D uncertain. Germline V gene sequence: CDR1 MNHNS, CDR2 SASEGT. The CDR3 totals 15 residues. Trimming removed 4 bases at V and 6 bases at J, with 18 bases between. The chain's CDR3 is CASSARGLWIAEAFF. The CDR3 nucleotides read TGTGCCAGCAGTGCCCGGGGTTTATGGATCGCTGAAGCTTTCTTT.

The chain links TRBV5-1 to TRBJ2-3; tentative D call: TRBD2 (5 bases). Germline V gene lookup returns CDR1 SGHRS and CDR2 YFSETQ. This CDR3 region has 13 residues. Trimming left V 5 bases short and J 6 bases short, with 13 bases between. The CDR3 reads CASRRAPPDTQYF. As DNA, the CDR3 is TGCGCCAGCAGGCGGGCCCCCCCTGATACGCAGTATTTT.

V gene TRBV9 combines with J gene TRBJ1-1; weak D call: TRBD1 (5 bases). Germline V gene sequence: CDR1 SGDLS, CDR2 YYNGEE. The length of the CDR3 is 15 residues. With 0 bases removed from V and 3 bases from J, the gap between germline ends came to 12 bases. The CDR3 bases are TGTGCCAGCAGCGTAGTGGGGGGTGTGGACACTGAAGCTTTCTTT. This translates into CASSVVGGVDTEAFF.

This CDR3 is CASSRQVQQDTQYF. CDR3 nucleotides: TGTGCCAGCAGCCGACAGGTCCAGCAAGATACGCAGTATTTT. The chain links TRBV7-2 to TRBJ2-3, with D possibly being TRBD1 (6 bases). The CDR3 is 14 residues long. Trimming pared 5 bases from V and 5 bases from J, leaving 14 bases between. Per germline, CDR1 SGHTA and CDR2 FQGNSA. Filled out from reference TRBV7-2 and TRBJ2-3, the complete variable domain reads GAGVSQSPSNKVTEKGKDVELRCDPISGHTALYWYRQSLGQGLEFLIYFQGNSAPDKSGLPSDRFSAERTGGSVSTLTIQRTQQEDSAVYLCASSRQVQQDTQYFGPGTRLTVL.

This sequence joins TRBV18 and TRBJ1-1; TRBD1 matches at 7 bases. CDR1 and CDR2 (germline): KGHSH, LQKENI. Trimming removed 3 bases from V and 1 base from J; junction bases left unmatched: 5. The CDR3 has 15 amino acids. CDR3 nucleotides: TGTGCCAGCTCACCGTGGAGACAGGGGAACACTGAAGCTTTCTTT. It yields the protein CASSPWRQGNTEAFF.

CDR3 sequence (DNA): TGTGCCAGCAGCCCCCGTGGCGGGGGGAACTACAATGAGCAGTTCTTC. It specifies CASSPRGGGNYNEQFF. This chain joins TRBV7-9 and TRBJ2-1, with 8 bases aligning to TRBD2. The CDR3 loop spans 16 amino acids. Germline V gene sequence: CDR1 SEHNR, CDR2 FQNEAQ (reference sequence). V dropped 5 bases and J dropped 3; count of bases not matched to a gene: 9.

The chain is built from TRBV11-3 and TRBJ2-7; 10 positions agree with TRBD2. The trim removed 5 bases at V and 2 bases at J, leaving 6 bases unmatched. Germline CDR1 is SGHNT and CDR2 is YENEEA. CDR3 size: 15 residues. DNA of the CDR3: TGTGCCAGCAGCCAGGGAGCGGGAGGGCCCTACGAGCAGTACTTC. It specifies CASSQGAGGPYEQYF.

The V call is TRBV4-2, the J call TRBJ2-6; 9 nucleotides match TRBD2. The V and J ends lost 0 bases and 4 bases, in that order; junction bases with no gene match: 7. The CDR3 sequence is 18 residues long. Germline CDR1 reads LGHNA; CDR2 reads YNFKEQ. The CDR3 loop reads CASSQEGTSWSGANVLTF. In DNA form, the CDR3 reads TGTGCCAGCAGCCAAGAGGGGACTAGCTGGTCCGGGGCCAACGTCCTGACTTTC.

V usage is TRBV19 and J usage is TRBJ2-3, with 8 bases matching TRBD2. Per the germline V gene, CDR1 is LNHDA and CDR2 is SQIVND (reference sequence). The ends lost 3 bases at V and 8 bases at J; junction bases unmatched: 10. CDR3 size: 15 residues. Here the CDR3 DNA reads TGTGCCAGTAGTATCGCCCCGGGACTAGTAGGTACGCAGTATTTT. Amino acid sequence: CASSIAPGLVGTQYF.

The chain combines TRBV6-1 with TRBJ2-1; 7 bases are a match to TRBD2. CDR3 length: 15 amino acids. The trim removed 7 bases at V and 4 bases at J, leaving 10 bases unmatched. Germline CDR1 MNHNS, CDR2 SASEGT. CDR3 coding DNA: TGTGCCAGCATCCAAGGGCGGGGGTCATACAATGAGCAGTTCTTC. Its protein is CASIQGRGSYNEQFF.

This chain links TRBV28 with TRBJ2-2; 9 nucleotides line up with TRBD1. The CDR3 is 15 residues long. V shed 4 bases, J shed 3 bases, and the junction held 3 bases outside the gene matches. The germline V gene encodes CDR1 MDHEN and CDR2 SYDVKM. The CDR3 region is CASSYRDRDTGELFF. CDR3 coding DNA: TGTGCCAGCAGTTACCGGGACAGGGACACCGGGGAGCTGTTTTTT.

The J gene is TRBJ2-4, the V gene TRBV7-9; a weak D match, TRBD2 (5 bases). This CDR3 has 16 residues. Trimming stripped 2 bases from V and 0 bases from J, with 11 bases between. The germline V gene has CDR1 SEHNR and CDR2 FQNEAQ (reference sequence). CDR3 in amino acids: CASSLKSTIAKNIQYF. The CDR3 nucleotides read TGTGCCAGCAGCTTAAAATCGACTATAGCCAAAAACATTCAGTACTTC.